Listed here are 8 T cell receptor beta chains from one sample, sequenced in a study of T-cell memory formation after mild COVID-19. TCRdb independently ran MiXCR on the 5' RACE reads; one entry per CDR3 protein. Of 250,000 to 300,000 distinct CDR3 sequences in the sample, approximately 15% were seen once. The sample was PBMCs or a T cell subset sorted from them (not recorded which). Every receptor here comes from a man between 18 and 29 years old who had mild COVID-19 (a few samples of this study predate the infection). Cell type and time point are not known.

This clonotype was observed once. V usage is TRBV6-2 or TRBV6-3 and J usage is TRBJ1-2; 7 bases fit TRBD1. The CDR3 consists of 15 residues. Trimming removed 6 bases from V and 8 bases from J; junction bases left unmatched: 15. The germline V gene encodes CDR1 MNHEY and CDR2 SVGEGT. The CDR3 DNA sequence: TGTGCCAGCAGCCAACCTCAAGACAGGGTGAAAGGCTACACCTTC. This gives the protein CASSQPQDRVKGYTF.

The chain joins TRBV28 to TRBJ1-6; 8 bases map to TRBD1. After removal of 5 bases from V and 0 bases from J, the junction contained 12 bases not matched to a gene. This CDR3 region has 19 residues. CDR1 and CDR2 from the germline V gene are MDHEN and SYDVKM. The CDR3 DNA is TGTGCCAGCAGTCCCCGGGACAGGACTTTCCGCTCCTATAATTCACCCCTCCACTTT. Translation: CASSPRDRTFRSYNSPLHF.

This clonotype was counted ten times or more. CDR3 loop: CASSVGVTGGYEQYF. CDR3 bases: TGTGCCAGCAGCGTAGGTGTGACAGGGGGTTACGAGCAGTACTTC. The chain links TRBV9 to TRBJ2-7; TRBD1 matches 9 bases. J gave up 4 bases and V 0 bases, and 5 bases lay outside the gene matches. There are 15 residues in the CDR3. Germline V CDR1 and CDR2: SGDLS, YYNGEE.

The chain links TRBV7-8 to TRBJ2-3, with D tentatively TRBD2 (5 bases). Germline V gene data show CDR1 as SGHVS and CDR2 as FQNEAQ. The CDR3 covers 14 residues. The V and J ends lost 7 bases and 0 bases respectively, with 11 bases between them. This chain's CDR3 is CASTLRGSTDTQYF. The CDR3 DNA is TGTGCCAGCACGCTTAGAGGGAGCACAGATACGCAGTATTTT. The complete variable domain, with remaining parts taken from reference TRBV7-8 and TRBJ2-3, reads GAGVSQSPRYKVAKRGQDVALRCDPISGHVSLFWYQQALGQGPEFLTYFQNEAQLDKSGLPSDRFFAERPEGSVSTLKIQRTQQEDSAVYLCASTLRGSTDTQYFGPGTRLTVL.

This clonotype has at least ten counts. This chain uses TRBV7-2 with TRBJ2-5, with 7 nucleotides matching TRBD2. Unmatched junction bases numbered 9, after V lost 0 bases and J lost 5 bases. Germline-derived CDR1 and CDR2 are SGHTA and FQGNSA. The CDR3 has 16 residues. The CDR3, as DNA: TGTGCCAGCAGCTTAGCCGGGAGGTACTCGGGGGAGACCCAGTACTTC. This gives the protein CASSLAGRYSGETQYF.

The table lists this clonotype with a few counts. The CDR3 loop is CASSAGTEETQYF. In nucleotides, the CDR3 is TGTGCCAGCAGCGCGGGGACAGAAGAGACCCAGTACTTC. This chain joins TRBV7-2 and TRBJ2-5; tentatively, D is TRBD1 (7 bases). Germline CDR1 reads SGHTA; CDR2 reads FQGNSA. Trimming took 5 bases from V and 3 from J, leaving 10 bases between them. This CDR3 contains 13 residues.

This rearrangement joins TRBV5-1 to TRBJ2-7, with D perhaps TRBD2 (6 bases). Germline CDR1 reads SGHRS; CDR2 reads YFSETQ. The CDR3 is 14 amino acids. V gave up 3 bases and J gave up 1 base, with 11 bases separating them. The CDR3, as DNA: TGCGCCAGCAGCTGGGACGGGACTTCCTACGAGCAGTACGTC. It translates to CASSWDGTSYEQYV.

This clonotype occurred a few times. The chain uses TRBV29-1 and TRBJ2-5, with 11 nucleotides matching TRBD2. V was pared by 3 bases and J by 4 bases, with 7 bases of the junction left unmatched. In germline, CDR1 is SQVTM, CDR2 ANQGSEA. The CDR3 loop spans 15 amino acids. The chain's CDR3 is CSVDRLAGKGETQYF. The CDR3, as DNA: TGCAGCGTTGATAGACTAGCGGGGAAGGGAGAGACCCAGTACTTC.